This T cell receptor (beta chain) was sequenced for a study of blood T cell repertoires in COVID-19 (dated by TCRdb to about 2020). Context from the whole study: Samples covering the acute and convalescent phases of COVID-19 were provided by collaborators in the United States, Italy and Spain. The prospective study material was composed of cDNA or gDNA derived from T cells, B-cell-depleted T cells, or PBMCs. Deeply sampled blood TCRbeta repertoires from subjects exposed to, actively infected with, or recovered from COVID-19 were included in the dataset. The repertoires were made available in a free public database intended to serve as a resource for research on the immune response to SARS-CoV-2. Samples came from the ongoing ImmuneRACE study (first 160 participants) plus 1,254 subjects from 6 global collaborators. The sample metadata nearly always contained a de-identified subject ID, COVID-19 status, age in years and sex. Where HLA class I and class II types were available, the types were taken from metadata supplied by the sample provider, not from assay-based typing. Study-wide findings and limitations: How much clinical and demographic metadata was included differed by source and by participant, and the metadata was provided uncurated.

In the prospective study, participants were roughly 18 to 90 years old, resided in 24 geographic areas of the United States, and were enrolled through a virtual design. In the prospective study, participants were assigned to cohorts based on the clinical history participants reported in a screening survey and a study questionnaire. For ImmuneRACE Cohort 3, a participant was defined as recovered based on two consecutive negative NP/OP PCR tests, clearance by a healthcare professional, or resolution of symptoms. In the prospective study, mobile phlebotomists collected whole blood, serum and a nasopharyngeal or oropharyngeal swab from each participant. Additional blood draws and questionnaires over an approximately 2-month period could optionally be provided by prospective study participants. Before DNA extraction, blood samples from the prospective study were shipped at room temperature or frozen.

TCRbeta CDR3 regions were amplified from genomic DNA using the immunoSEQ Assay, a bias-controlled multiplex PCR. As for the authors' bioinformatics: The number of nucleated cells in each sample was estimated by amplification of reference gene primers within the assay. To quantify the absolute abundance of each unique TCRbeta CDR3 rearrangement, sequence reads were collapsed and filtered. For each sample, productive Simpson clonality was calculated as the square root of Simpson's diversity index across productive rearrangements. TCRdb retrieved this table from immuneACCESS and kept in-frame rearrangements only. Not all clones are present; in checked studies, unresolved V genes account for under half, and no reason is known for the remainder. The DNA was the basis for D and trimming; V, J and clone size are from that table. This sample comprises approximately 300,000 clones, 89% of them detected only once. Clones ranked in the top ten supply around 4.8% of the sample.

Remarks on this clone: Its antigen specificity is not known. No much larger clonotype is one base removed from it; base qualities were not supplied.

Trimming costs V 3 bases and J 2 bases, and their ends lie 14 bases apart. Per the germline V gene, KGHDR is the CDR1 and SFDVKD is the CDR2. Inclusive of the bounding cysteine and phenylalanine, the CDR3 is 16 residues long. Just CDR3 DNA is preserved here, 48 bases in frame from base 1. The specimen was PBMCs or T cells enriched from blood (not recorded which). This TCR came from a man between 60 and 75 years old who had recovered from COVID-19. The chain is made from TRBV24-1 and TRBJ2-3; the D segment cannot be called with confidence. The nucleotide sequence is TGTGCCACCAGTGATGACAAGCCAGCCTTCACAGATACGCAGTATTTT. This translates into CATSDDKPAFTDTQYF.